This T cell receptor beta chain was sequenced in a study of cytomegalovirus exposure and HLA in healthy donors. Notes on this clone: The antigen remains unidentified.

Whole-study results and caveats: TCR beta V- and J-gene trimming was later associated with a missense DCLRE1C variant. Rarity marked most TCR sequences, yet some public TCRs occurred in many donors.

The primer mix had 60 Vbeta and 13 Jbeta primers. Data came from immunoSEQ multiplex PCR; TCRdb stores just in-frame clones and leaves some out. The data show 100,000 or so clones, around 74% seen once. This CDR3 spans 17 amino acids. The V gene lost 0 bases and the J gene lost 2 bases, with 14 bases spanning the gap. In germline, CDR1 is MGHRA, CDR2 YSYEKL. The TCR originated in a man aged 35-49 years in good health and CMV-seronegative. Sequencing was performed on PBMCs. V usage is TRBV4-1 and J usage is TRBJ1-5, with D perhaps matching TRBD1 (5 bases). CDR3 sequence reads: CASSQDGGFRRNQPQHF. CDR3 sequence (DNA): TGCGCCAGCAGCCAAGATGGGGGGTTTCGGCGCAATCAGCCCCAGCATTTT.